The 6 T cell receptor beta chains below were found in one sample sequenced in a study of OX40 agonist ivuxolimab in advanced cancers. The library was generated by the immunoSEQ multiplex PCR assay. TCRdb stores this immuneACCESS table with in-frame sequences only. Part of the clones is absent; in the studies checked, under half of the shortfall reflects unresolved V genes, and no reason is known for the rest. The sample profile shows 30,000 to 45,000 clones; around 82% of them were found once. Jointly, the top ten make up approximately 2% of the sample. The input for sequencing was CD4+ or CD8+ T cells sorted from blood, taken in a trial of the OX40 agonist ivuxolimab. These receptors were obtained from an adult with an advanced solid tumor such as melanoma, head and neck, liver or kidney cancer.

The chain links TRBV7-8 to TRBJ2-2; no clear D gene. The length of the CDR3 is 16 residues. Per the germline V gene, CDR1 is SGHVS and CDR2 is FQNEAQ. Trimming removed 5 bases from V and 2 bases from J, with 15 bases in between. The chain's CDR3 is CASSPRTQRNTGELFF. The DNA of the CDR3 is TGTGCCAGCAGCCCCCGTACACAGAGAAACACCGGGGAGCTGTTTTTT. Combining the CDR3 with reference TRBV7-8 and TRBJ2-2 gives the whole variable domain GAGVSQSPRYKVAKRGQDVALRCDPISGHVSLFWYQQALGQGPEFLTYFQNEAQLDKSGLPSDRFFAERPEGSVSTLKIQRTQQEDSAVYLCASSPRTQRNTGELFFGEGSRLTVL.

The V and J genes are TRBV2 and TRBJ1-5, with 7 bases lining up with TRBD1. The CDR3 is 15 residues long. J lost 2 bases, V lost 6 bases, and 7 bases had no gene match. The germline V gene has CDR1 SNHLY and CDR2 FYNNEI. As DNA, the CDR3 is TGTGCCAGCAGAACCGGGACAGTGGGCAATCAGCCCCAGCATTTT. This codes for CASRTGTVGNQPQHF.

This clone was counted once. The gene calls are TRBV6-6 and TRBJ2-1, with 9 bases matching TRBD2. Germline assignment: CDR1 MNHNY and CDR2 SVGAGI (reference sequence). With V trimmed by 4 bases and J by 7 bases, 8 bases remained unmatched. This CDR3 is built from 15 residues. The CDR3 region is CASSLKRGDSNEQFF. CDR3 nucleotide sequence: TGTGCCAGCAGTTTAAAGCGGGGGGATTCTAATGAGCAGTTCTTC.

The genes are TRBV7-9 and TRBJ2-2, with TRBD2 matching 10 bases. The trim removed 5 bases at V and 2 bases at J, leaving 2 bases unmatched. CDR1 and CDR2 (germline): SEHNR, FQNEAQ (reference sequence). CDR3 length: 15 residues. The CDR3, as DNA: TGTGCCAGCAGCCGGACTAGCGGCAACACCGGGGAGCTGTTTTTT. It yields the protein CASSRTSGNTGELFF. Combining the CDR3 with reference TRBV7-9 and TRBJ2-2 gives the whole variable domain DTGVSQNPRHKITKRGQNVTFRCDPISEHNRLYWYRQTLGQGPEFLTYFQNEAQLEKSRLLSDRFSAERPKGSFSTLEIQRTEQGDSAMYLCASSRTSGNTGELFFGEGSRLTVL.

The gene calls are TRBV19 and TRBJ1-1; possibly TRBD1 for D (5 bases). The V gene lost 1 base and the J gene lost 4 bases, with 13 bases spanning the gap. Germline V CDR1 and CDR2: LNHDA, SQIVND (reference sequence). The CDR3 length is 15 residues. The DNA for the CDR3 is TGTGCCAGTAGTATAGTAGGGACGGCCGTCACTGAAGCTTTCTTT. Its protein product is CASSIVGTAVTEAFF.

The gene calls are TRBV7-2 and TRBJ1-5, with a possible D match to TRBD1 (6 bases). CDR3 length: 13 residues. V lost 8 bases to trimming and J lost 6 bases, with 14 bases between them. Germline V CDR1 and CDR2: SGHTA, FQGNSA. The CDR3 region has the DNA TGTGCCAGCGGGCAGGGGCTATTTCAGCCCCAGCATTTT. It is translated as CASGQGLFQPQHF.